These T cell receptor beta chains were read from a single sample in a study of breast tumors, draining lymph nodes, adjacent tissues. TCRdb fed the multiplex PCR reads into MiXCR, producing one record per CDR3 protein. This sample has approximately 230,000 distinct CDR3 sequences, with under 40% found just once. Input material: axillary lymph node tissue. These TCRs come from a female donor with breast cancer. Some clones in this sample may be carry-over from other donors' samples. Each CDR3 is given with its conserved first and last residue. The order of the fields is clone size, J gene, CDR3 length, V gene, D gene, CDR3 DNA, CDR3 protein. D genes are given only for firm matches. Clone size is not always given. Where it is, it says once, few, many or a class for expanded clones.

size: NA
J: TRBJ2-1
length: 12
V: TRBV7-3
D: TRBD2
DNA: TGTGCCAGCAGCTTATCGGGACTACCTCTATTCTTC
CDR3: CASSLSGLPLFF

size: NA
J: TRBJ2-3
length: 13
V: TRBV2
D: NA
DNA: TGTGCCAGCCGAGCCGGTTTAGGAGATACGCAGTATTTT
CDR3: CASRAGLGDTQYF

size: NA
J: TRBJ1-2
length: 15
V: TRBV3-1
D: NA
DNA: TGTGCCAGCAGCCAAGATCCAGGGTTAAGCTATGGCTACACCTTC
CDR3: CASSQDPGLSYGYTF

size: few
J: TRBJ1-6
length: 13
V: TRBV27
D: TRBD1
DNA: TGTGCCAGCAGCGGGACAGGGGATTCACCCCTCCACTTT
CDR3: CASSGTGDSPLHF

size: many
J: TRBJ2-2
length: 16
V: TRBV7-2
D: TRBD2
DNA: TGTGCCAGCAGCTGGGCTAGCGGGGGGGCCGGCGGGGAGCTGTTTTTT
CDR3: CASSWASGGAGGELFF

size: NA
J: TRBJ1-3
length: 16
V: TRBV11-2
D: TRBD1
DNA: TGTGCCAGCAGCCTAGCGGGACAGCTCTATGGCTACACCATATATTTT
CDR3: CASSLAGQLYGYTIYF

size: NA
J: TRBJ2-3
length: 18
V: TRBV6-2/TRBV6-3
D: TRBD2
DNA: TGTGCCAGCAGTCACCCCACTAGCGGGGGCCTTAGCACAGATACGCAGTATTTT
CDR3: CASSHPTSGGLSTDTQYF

size: NA
J: TRBJ1-4
length: 14
V: TRBV28
D: TRBD1
DNA: TGTGCCAGCACGACCGGGACAGGGATAGAAAAACTGTTTTTT
CDR3: CASTTGTGIEKLFF

size: many
J: TRBJ1-4
length: 16
V: TRBV2
D: NA
DNA: TGTGCCAGCAGCCTCCCTTTGGGGAGTCTGGACGAAAAACTGTTTTTT
CDR3: CASSLPLGSLDEKLFF

size: many
J: TRBJ2-3
length: 14
V: TRBV20-1
D: TRBD2
DNA: TGCAGTGCTATCATGGGAGGGTTTACAGATACGCAGTATTTT
CDR3: CSAIMGGFTDTQYF

size: NA
J: TRBJ1-5
length: 15
V: TRBV7-2
D: NA
DNA: TGTGCCAGCAGCACCCGACTAGCGGGGGGGCGGGTCGAGCATTTT
CDR3: CASSTRLAGGRVEHF

size: once
J: TRBJ1-2
length: 13
V: TRBV7-2
D: NA
DNA: TGTGCCAGCAGCCGAGGGGGAAACTATGGCTACACCTTC
CDR3: CASSRGGNYGYTF

size: NA
J: TRBJ2-7
length: 16
V: TRBV27
D: NA
DNA: TGTGCCAGCAGTTTATCTGCGGGACACAGTTCCTACGAGCAGTACTTC
CDR3: CASSLSAGHSSYEQYF

size: many
J: TRBJ2-4
length: 14
V: TRBV2
D: NA
DNA: TGTGCCAGCAGTGAATCACGCCGTCAAAACATTCAGTACTTC
CDR3: CASSESRRQNIQYF

size: many
J: TRBJ1-5
length: 16
V: TRBV6-6
D: TRBD1
DNA: TGTGCCAGCAGTTACTCGGGGACAGGGCTCAATCAGCCCCAGCATTTT
CDR3: CASSYSGTGLNQPQHF

size: NA
J: TRBJ1-2
length: 16
V: TRBV20-1
D: NA
DNA: TGCAGTGCTAGAGCCGGAGGGACCGCCCTGGGGGGTGGCTACACCTTC
CDR3: CSARAGGTALGGGYTF

size: NA
J: TRBJ1-5
length: 16
V: TRBV6-5
D: TRBD1
DNA: TGTGCCAGCAGTAGCGGGACAGGGAATATCAATCAGCCCCAGCATTTT
CDR3: CASSSGTGNINQPQHF

size: NA
J: TRBJ1-4
length: 18
V: TRBV4-1
D: NA
DNA: TGCGCCAGCAGCCAAGATTGGGTCGCCGACTGGGGGGATGAAAAACTGTTTTTT
CDR3: CASSQDWVADWGDEKLFF

size: NA
J: TRBJ2-2
length: 15
V: TRBV6-6
D: NA
DNA: TGTGCCAGCTCACCAGGGGGGAGCCGCACCGGGGAGCTGTTTTTT
CDR3: CASSPGGSRTGELFF

size: few
J: TRBJ2-7
length: 13
V: TRBV10-3
D: NA
DNA: TGTGCCATCACCTCGGGGCAAGCCTACGAGCAGGACTTC
CDR3: CAITSGQAYEQDF

size: NA
J: TRBJ2-1
length: 13
V: TRBV5-4
D: TRBD2
DNA: TGTGCCAGCAGCAATCCGGGGGGGGATGAGCAGTTCTTC
CDR3: CASSNPGGDEQFF

size: NA
J: TRBJ1-1
length: 13
V: TRBV7-2
D: NA
DNA: TGTGCCAGCAGCTTAGACAAGAACACTGAAGCTTTCTTT
CDR3: CASSLDKNTEAFF

size: many
J: TRBJ2-7
length: 13
V: TRBV12-3/TRBV12-4
D: NA
DNA: TGTGCCAGCAGTTTAGGGGGGGCAGGCGAGCAGTACTTC
CDR3: CASSLGGAGEQYF

size: NA
J: TRBJ1-1
length: 13
V: TRBV4-2
D: NA
DNA: TGTGCCAGCAGCCATCAGGAGGCCACTGAAGCTTTCTTT
CDR3: CASSHQEATEAFF

size: many
J: TRBJ1-2
length: 16
V: TRBV18
D: TRBD1
DNA: TGTGCCAGCTCACGGAAACGGGACAGGGAGAAGTATGGCTACACCTTC
CDR3: CASSRKRDREKYGYTF

size: NA
J: TRBJ1-2
length: 13
V: TRBV5-1
D: NA
DNA: TGCGCCAGCAGCTCCAGGAGTAACTATGGCTACACCTTC
CDR3: CASSSRSNYGYTF

size: many
J: TRBJ2-2
length: 17
V: TRBV9
D: TRBD1
DNA: TGTGCCAGCAGCACCCTTGGAAGGGGGCAAAGTCCCGGGGAGCTGTTTTTT
CDR3: CASSTLGRGQSPGELFF

size: many
J: TRBJ2-1
length: 14
V: TRBV29-1
D: NA
DNA: TGCAGCGTGGGCGCGCTCCAACTTTACAATGAGCAGTTCTTC
CDR3: CSVGALQLYNEQFF

size: NA
J: TRBJ1-6
length: 12
V: TRBV24-1
D: NA
DNA: TGTGCCACCGCAGCCGTATGCGCGAATAGCCACTTT
CDR3: CATAAVCANSHF

size: NA
J: TRBJ2-7
length: 14
V: TRBV27
D: TRBD2
DNA: TGTGCCAGCCGTGTTGGCGGGAGAGAGTACGAGCAGAACTTC
CDR3: CASRVGGREYEQNF

size: NA
J: TRBJ2-1
length: 17
V: TRBV7-2
D: TRBD2
DNA: TGTGCCAGCAGCTTAGCGCGGCTAGCGGGGGGACACAATGAGCAGTTCTTC
CDR3: CASSLARLAGGHNEQFF

size: NA
J: TRBJ2-3
length: 16
V: TRBV5-1
D: NA
DNA: TGCGCCAGCCGCAACGGGGAGGGACAGTTAGGGGATACGCAGTATTTT
CDR3: CASRNGEGQLGDTQYF

size: few
J: TRBJ1-4
length: 19
V: TRBV12-3/TRBV12-4
D: NA
DNA: TGTGCCAGCAGCCTCTGGAAGGGGAACTTTGGGACAACTAATGAAAAACTGTTTTTT
CDR3: CASSLWKGNFGTTNEKLFF

size: few
J: TRBJ1-6
length: 18
V: TRBV3-1
D: NA
DNA: TGTGCCAGCAGCCAATTTACGACAGGCGTCTCCTATAATTCACCCCTCCACTTT
CDR3: CASSQFTTGVSYNSPLHF

size: many
J: TRBJ2-3
length: 13
V: TRBV7-7
D: NA
DNA: TGTGCTAGCAGCTCAGACCGCACAGATACGCAGTATTTT
CDR3: CASSSDRTDTQYF

size: NA
J: TRBJ1-5
length: 18
V: TRBV6-1
D: NA
DNA: TGTGCCAGCAGTGAGGGCGTTGGGACTCCATATAGCAATCAGCCCCAGCATTTT
CDR3: CASSEGVGTPYSNQPQHF

size: NA
J: TRBJ1-6
length: 11
V: TRBV7-9
D: TRBD1
DNA: TGTGCCAGCAGCACGGGACAGGGACTCCACTTT
CDR3: CASSTGQGLHF